Sequencing of this T cell receptor beta chain was carried out in a study of immune evolution from preneoplasia to lung adenocarcinoma. The study, taken as a whole, reports: Later-stage lesions seemingly showed higher T cell density and diversity than normal lung. Top clone share appeared to fall from AAH through AIS, MIA, adenocarcinoma.

Sequencing was performed with immunoSEQ multiplex PCR; in TCRdb, only in-frame clones are kept and a portion is missing. Among 3,000 to 4,500 clones listed, 70% to 80% were seen once. Germline CDR1 and CDR2: LNHDA and SQIVND (reference sequence). V gave up 3 bases and J gave up 0 bases, with 6 bases separating them. CDR3 length equals 13 residues. A word on this clone: The antigen is unknown.

Two lung cancer pathologists independently confirmed each histologic diagnosis. The rearrangement links TRBV19 to TRBJ2-7; no reliable D call. The sequence derives from a person between 70 and 80 years old with lung adenocarcinoma. The sequenced material came from FFPE adjacent normal lung tissue. The CDR3 here is CASSIPSSYEQYF. As DNA, the CDR3 is TGTGCCAGTAGTATCCCTAGCTCCTACGAGCAGTACTTC. The full variable domain, with the rest looked up from reference TRBV19 and TRBJ2-7, is DGGITQSPKYLFRKEGQNVTLSCEQNLNHDAMYWYRQDPGQGLRLIYYSQIVNDFQKGDIAEGYSVSREKKESFPLTVTSAQKNPTAFYLCASSIPSSYEQYFGPGTRLTVT.